The rows below give T cell receptor beta chains drawn from one sample of a study of cytomegalovirus exposure and HLA in healthy donors. Repertoires were generated with immunoSEQ multiplex PCR, while TCRdb's copy carries only in-frame clones and drops some. This table has around 150,000 clones, approximately 72% appearing once. Sequenced sample: PBMCs. The receptors shown here come from a man in his forties in good health and CMV-seronegative. CDR3s include the opening cysteine and the closing phenylalanine or tryptophan. D genes are given only for firm matches.

cdr3_aa,d_call,v_call,cdr3_length
CASSQGGLRGPMNTEAFF,-,TRBV4-1,18
CASSLEGAGQPQHF,TRBD1,TRBV2,14
CASSVTGTNEKLFF,TRBD1,TRBV5-1,14
CASSLQTGGGTEAFF,TRBD1,TRBV7-9,15
CSAETGIPYEQYF,-,TRBV29-1,13
CASSRTSGDTGELFF,TRBD2,TRBV5-1,15
CASSLVGTDSTDTQYF,TRBD1,TRBV7-9,16
CASSPRDWGYEQYF,-,TRBV19,14
CASRLLQPRSSTDTQYF,-,TRBV28,17
CASSPRLPANYGYTF,-,TRBV7-8,15
CASSPPSGYYGYTF,-,TRBV18,14
CAISESRDRGLLGGYTF,TRBD1,TRBV10-3,17
CASRGTLGTEAFF,-,TRBV2,13
CASSQSGGGTDTQYF,TRBD2,TRBV9,15
CASSQDLGGTEAFF,-,TRBV4-2,14
CASASGGRYGYTF,TRBD1,TRBV25-1,13
CASSTLTGAHQPQHF,TRBD1,TRBV7-9,15
CASSFDGLNTGELFF,-,TRBV5-1,15
CASSLTLWSSYEQYF,-,TRBV28,15
CASSAAGTAPYEQYF,TRBD1,TRBV6-5,15
CASSVSLAGVGQETQYF,TRBD2,TRBV9,17
CASSYTGGASTDTQYF,TRBD1,TRBV5-6,16
CASSEGQAGEQFF,-,TRBV6-1,13
CASSLAIGGRDQPQHF,-,TRBV7-6,16
CASSRDRGTQPQHF,TRBD1,TRBV18,14
CASSVGDNSYYEQYF,-,TRBV9,15
CASRSGQSYEQYF,-,TRBV28,13
CATSRDPTLEVYNEQFF,-,TRBV15,17
CASSFRDVSYEQYF,-,TRBV28,14
CAWMGRGSYNEQFF,TRBD1,TRBV30,14
CASSKGDRGPLLETQYF,TRBD1,TRBV11-3,17
CASSEVLPRETDTQYF,-,TRBV2,16
CASSYTADRGSTGELFF,TRBD1,TRBV2,17
CSSSLAVRNYGYTF,-,TRBV7-9,14
CASSIPDRELNTIYF,TRBD1,TRBV19,15
CASSLTGGNQPQHF,TRBD1,TRBV7-9,14
CASSSGLGYEQYF,-,TRBV11-2,13
CASNTDRETETQYF,-,TRBV19,14
CASSRPQGIGEKLFF,-,TRBV19,15
CASSAAGATYEQYF,TRBD2,TRBV2,14